What follows are 19 T cell receptor beta chains derived from one specimen sequenced in a study of shared clonotypes between healthy human individuals (dated by TCRdb to 2018 to 2020). The library was generated by the immunoSEQ multiplex PCR assay. TCRdb's version of the immuneACCESS table is confined to in-frame rearrangements and falls short of the full clone set. An unresolved V gene accounts for under half of the shortfall where checked; the remainder is of unknown origin. The sample table contains around 1.6 million clones; only one count was recorded for around 98% of them. 0.4% to 0.55% of the sample is held by the ten biggest clonotypes. The sample consisted of naive CD4+ T cells sorted from blood. Interpreted using the paper, the cell subset or site label stands for: CD45RA+ positively selected. The receptor set was obtained from a young man in good health.

The V and J genes are TRBV21-1 and TRBJ2-5; the D call TRBD2 from the table was never checked on the DNA. TRBV21-1 is deemed a pseudogene. The CDR3 has 16 amino acids. CDR3 DNA: TGTGCCAGCAGCAAACGCCTCGTCCGGTACCAAGAGACCCAGTACTTC. As protein: CASSKRLVRYQETQYF.

The rearrangement uses TRBV5-4 and TRBJ2-7; perhaps TRBD1 as D (5 bases). This CDR3 contains 15 residues. Germline lookup yields CDR1 SGHNT and CDR2 YYREEE (reference sequence). Trimming left V 2 bases short and J 0 bases short, with 12 bases between. The CDR3 DNA reads TGTGCCAGCAGCTTTGTCGGACAAGACTCCTACGAGCAGTACTTC. It translates to CASSFVGQDSYEQYF.

This clone was detected only once. This sequence joins TRBV9 and TRBJ2-1, with 8 bases lining up with TRBD2. There are 16 residues in the CDR3. Looked up from germline, CDR1 is SGDLS and CDR2 is YYNGEE. V was clipped by 3 bases and J by 7 bases; unmatched bases: 12. The CDR3 nucleotides are TGTGCCAGCAGCGGGGAACTAGCGGAACTCTTGAATGAGCAGTTCTTC. It is translated as CASSGELAELLNEQFF.

This rearrangement joins TRBV5-1 to TRBJ1-2, with 7 bases fitting TRBD1. Germline CDR1 SGHRS, CDR2 YFSETQ. The CDR3 has 14 residues. The V segment lost 4 bases and the J segment 4 bases; nucleotides outside the gene matches: 7. The CDR3 is CASSPRQGVYGYTF. CDR3 nucleotides: TGCGCCAGCAGCCCTCGACAGGGTGTCTATGGCTACACCTTC.

This chain joins TRBV7-2 and TRBJ1-4; D possibly corresponds to TRBD1 (5 bases). CDR1 is SGHTA and CDR2 is FQGNSA in the germline V gene. The CDR3 spans 16 residues. V lost 3 bases and J 5 bases, leaving 16 bases between the germline ends. The CDR3 reads CASSFDRGSLNEKLFF. The CDR3 DNA sequence: TGTGCCAGCAGCTTTGACCGGGGCAGCCTAAATGAAAAACTGTTTTTT.

V and J are TRBV30 and TRBJ2-1; D not certain. Trimming stripped 2 bases from V and 2 bases from J, with 4 bases between. CDR3 length: 12 amino acids. Germline V CDR1 and CDR2: GTSNPN, SVGIG (reference sequence). The DNA for the CDR3 is TGTGCCTGGAGTATAACCTACAATGAGCAGTTCTTC. Protein product: CAWSITYNEQFF.

The rearrangement uses TRBV6-1 and TRBJ2-7; 10 nucleotides match TRBD2. This CDR3 has 16 residues. V was clipped by 0 bases and J by 5 bases; unmatched bases: 7. Germline V gene sequence: CDR1 MNHNS, CDR2 SASEGT. The CDR3 reads CASSEAIAGGGNEQYF. In DNA form, the CDR3 reads TGTGCCAGCAGTGAAGCGATAGCGGGAGGTGGCAACGAGCAGTACTTC.

The chain carries TRBV15 and TRBJ1-5; no reliable D call. The CDR3 is 15 amino acids. Germline V CDR1 and CDR2: LNHNV, YYDKDF (reference sequence). The ends were cut back, 0 bases at V and 2 bases at J, with 8 bases in the middle. In DNA, the CDR3 is TGTGCCACCAGCAGAGATCCAGGCGGCAATCAGCCCCAGCATTTT. It yields the protein CATSRDPGGNQPQHF.

The CDR3 loop is CASSNGGSYEQYF. As DNA, the CDR3 is TGTGCCAGTAGTAACGGCGGCTCATACGAGCAGTACTTC. The rearrangement links TRBV19 to TRBJ2-7, with no clear D. The CDR3 covers 13 residues. Germline-derived CDR1 and CDR2 are LNHDA and SQIVND (reference sequence). V gave up 4 bases and J gave up 4 bases, with 11 bases separating them.

The chain has TRBV5-4 and TRBJ2-2; D uncertain. Germline values: CDR1 SGHNT, CDR2 YYREEE (reference sequence). Trimming removed 1 base at V and 2 bases at J, with 15 bases between. The CDR3 loop spans 17 amino acids. The CDR3 loop is CASSLPRAGTNTGELFF. In DNA, the CDR3 is TGTGCCAGCAGCTTGCCTCGGGCAGGAACAAACACCGGGGAGCTGTTTTTT.

The CDR3: CASLGAGDSDTQYF. The CDR3 coding sequence is TGTGCCAGCCTCGGGGCGGGAGACTCAGATACGCAGTATTTT. This chain joins TRBV5-6 and TRBJ2-3; 7 bases map to TRBD2. Germline CDR1 and CDR2: SGHDT and YYEEEE. The ends lost 7 bases at V and 4 bases at J; junction bases unmatched: 9. The CDR3 sequence is 14 residues long.

The V call is TRBV5-1, the J call TRBJ2-7; TRBD2 aligns across 8 bases. The CDR3 totals 16 residues. V shed 3 bases, J shed 3 bases, and the junction held 11 bases outside the gene matches. CDR1 SGHRS and CDR2 YFSETQ come from the germline V gene. CDR3 in amino acids: CASSSGLAPPSYEQYF. CDR3 nucleotides: TGCGCCAGCAGCTCCGGACTAGCTCCCCCGAGCTACGAGCAGTACTTC. The full variable domain, completed using reference TRBV5-1 and TRBJ2-7, is KAGVTQTPRYLIKTRGQQVTLSCSPISGHRSVSWYQQTPGQGLQFLFEYFSETQRNKGNFPGRFSGRQFSNSRSEMNVSTLELGDSALYLCASSSGLAPPSYEQYFGPGTRLTVT.

The rearrangement uses TRBV30 and TRBJ2-5; TRBD2 is a possible D gene (6 bases). The V end lost 0 bases, the J end lost 1 base, and 9 bases lay between the germline ends. This CDR3 is 14 amino acids long. Germline lookup yields CDR1 GTSNPN and CDR2 SVGIG (reference sequence). The CDR3 is CAWSVLRGQETQYF. CDR3 nucleotides: TGTGCCTGGAGTGTACTGCGGGGCCAAGAGACCCAGTACTTC. Drawing the rest from reference TRBV30 and TRBJ2-5, the complete variable domain is SQTIHQWPATLVQPVGSPLSLECTVEGTSNPNLYWYRQAAGRGLQLLFYSVGIGQISSEVPQNLSASRPQDRQFILSSKKLLLSDSGFYLCAWSVLRGQETQYFGPGTRLLVL.

The rearrangement links TRBV6-5 to TRBJ1-5; 7 positions agree with TRBD1. This CDR3 has 13 amino acids. V dropped 5 bases and J dropped 5; count of bases not matched to a gene: 3. From germline, CDR1 is MNHEY and CDR2 SVGAGI. The CDR3: CASSRQGDQPQHF. Written as DNA, the CDR3 is TGTGCCAGCAGTAGACAGGGCGATCAGCCCCAGCATTTT.

The chain has TRBV9 and TRBJ1-2; D remains ambiguous. The CDR3 is 13 amino acids. Looked up from germline, CDR1 is SGDLS and CDR2 is YYNGEE. V was shortened by 7 bases and J by 3 bases, with 13 bases between the two germline ends. CDR3 sequence reads: CASLGGIHYGYTF. CDR3 sequence (DNA): TGTGCCAGCCTCGGCGGAATACACTATGGCTACACCTTC.

The V and J genes are TRBV19 and TRBJ2-7, with TRBD2 identical over 7 bases. Germline CDR1 LNHDA, CDR2 SQIVND (reference sequence). This CDR3 region has 15 residues. V dropped 1 base and J dropped 2; count of bases not matched to a gene: 5. CDR3 protein: CASSIVAGRAYEQYF. The CDR3, as DNA: TGTGCCAGTAGTATAGTGGCAGGGAGGGCCTACGAGCAGTACTTC.

The chain has TRBV11-2 and TRBJ2-7; 9 bases agree with TRBD1. V shed 2 bases and J 7 bases; nucleotides not matched to a gene: 6. The CDR3 runs 14 residues. Germline V gives CDR1 SGHAT, CDR2 FQNNGV. This CDR3 is CASSLTGGAREQYF. In DNA, the CDR3 is TGTGCCAGCAGCTTAACAGGGGGCGCGAGGGAGCAGTACTTC.

The chain carries TRBV19 and TRBJ1-2; a weak D match, TRBD1 (6 bases). The CDR3 consists of 22 residues. V lost 5 bases and J lost 7, with 41 bases in between. The germline V gene has CDR1 LNHDA and CDR2 SQIVND (reference sequence). The CDR3 region is CASSSGQSNTMATRRMSFGYTF. The CDR3 DNA reads as TGTGCCAGTAGTTCCGGACAGAGTAATACTATGGCTACACGTCGTATGAGTTTTGGCTACACCTTC. Using reference TRBV19 and TRBJ1-2 for the parts outside the CDR3, the full variable domain is DGGITQSPKYLFRKEGQNVTLSCEQNLNHDAMYWYRQDPGQGLRLIYYSQIVNDFQKGDIAEGYSVSREKKESFPLTVTSAQKNPTAFYLCASSSGQSNTMATRRMSFGYTFGSGTRLTVV.

This chain links TRBV18 with TRBJ1-5; TRBD1 matches at 10 bases. The CDR3 is 16 residues long. V was clipped by 2 bases and J by 7 bases; unmatched bases: 8. The germline V gene encodes CDR1 KGHSH and CDR2 LQKENI. CDR3 sequence (DNA): TGTGCCAGCTCACCAAGGGACAGGGGCACCTGGCAGCCCCAGCATTTT. It codes for CASSPRDRGTWQPQHF.